The T cell receptor (beta chain) described here comes from a study of blood T cell repertoires in COVID-19. Study-wide background: Samples representing acute and convalescent COVID-19 were sourced from the United States, Italy and Spain. In each case, the material was cDNA or gDNA derived from T cells, B-cell-depleted T cells, or PBMCs.

The CDR3 runs to 15 residues. The ends lost 6 bases at V and 0 bases at J; junction bases unmatched: 5. Germline CDR1 reads MNHEY; CDR2 reads SVGAGI. Under the authors' procedure: Reference gene primer amplification yielded estimated nucleated cell counts. Libraries were prepared by immunoSEQ multiplex PCR; TCRdb keeps only in-frame clonotypes and omits some of them. Clone size and the V and J calls come from that table; the DNA yielded D and trimming. Among around 130,000 clones, about 87% were seen once, and the ten largest hold about 10%. The source material was peripheral blood. The rearrangement links TRBV6-5 to TRBJ1-5; 7 positions agree with TRBD1. The sequence derives from a woman aged 80 or over with acute or convalescent COVID-19. This chain's CDR3 is CASRLDRNSNQPQHF. CDR3 in DNA: TGTGCCAGCAGGCTGGACAGGAATAGCAATCAGCCCCAGCATTTT.